A selection of T cell receptor beta chains follows, all from one sample in a study of blood T cell repertoires in COVID-19. The assay was immunoSEQ multiplex PCR, and TCRdb's table has in-frame clones only and misses some. The table shows about 220,000 clones, with 80% to 85% occurring only once. Sequencing input: peripheral blood. All receptors come from a woman aged 55-70 years with acute or convalescent COVID-19. CDR3s include the opening cysteine and the closing phenylalanine or tryptophan. The order of the fields is clone size, D gene, V gene, J gene, CDR3 DNA, CDR3 protein. D genes are given only for firm matches. Rows may omit the clone size; those that give it use once, few, many or a size class.

-	TRBD2	TRBV9	TRBJ2-2	TGTGCCAGCAGCGTATCGGGACTATTGACCGGGGAGCTGTTTTTT	CASSVSGLLTGELFF
once	-	TRBV7-3	TRBJ2-5	TGTGCCAGCAGCAAAACCGGCGGGTTGGAGACCCAGTACTTC	CASSKTGGLETQYF
once	-	TRBV6-1	TRBJ1-4	TGTGCCAGCAGTGAATACAGGGTAGCCTACGATTTT	CASSEYRVAYDF
-	TRBD1	TRBV2	TRBJ1-2	TGTGCCACCTATCGACAGGGCGGTGGCTACACCTTC	CATYRQGGGYTF
-	TRBD1	TRBV6-5	TRBJ1-2	TGTGCCAGCAGTAAGGGACAGGGGATAAGCTACACCTTC	CASSKGQGISYTF
-	-	TRBV19	TRBJ1-1	TGTGCCAGTAGTACAGGGAACACTGAAGCTTTCTTT	CASSTGNTEAFF
-	TRBD1	TRBV9	TRBJ1-3	TGTGCCAGCAGCACCCGGGACAGGGGGGACACCATATATTTT	CASSTRDRGDTIYF
-	TRBD1	TRBV2	TRBJ1-2	TGTGCCAGCAGGTCGACAGGGACGAGACCCTATGGCTACACCTTC	CASRSTGTRPYGYTF
-	TRBD1	TRBV19	TRBJ1-2	TGTGCCAGTAGACGTACAGGGGGTGTCTATGGCTACACCTTC	CASRRTGGVYGYTF
-	TRBD1	TRBV7-2	TRBJ1-1	TGTGCCAGCAGCTTATTCCAGGGGGCGCGGGCTTTCTTT	CASSLFQGARAFF
-	-	TRBV7-7	TRBJ2-5	TGTGCCAGCAGCTTAGTTTTTGGTGGAGGAGAGACCCAGTACTTC	CASSLVFGGGETQYF
few	TRBD1	TRBV7-2	TRBJ1-5	TGTGCCAGCAGCCCAACAGGGGGCGGCAATCAGCCCCAGCATTTT	CASSPTGGGNQPQHF
-	TRBD1	TRBV5-8	TRBJ1-4	TGTGCCAGCAGCCCTTTCGGGACAGGGAAGATGGAGAATGAAAAACTGTTTTTT	CASSPFGTGKMENEKLFF
-	-	TRBV25-1	TRBJ2-3	TGTGCCAGCAGATTGGGGGGTAGCACAGATACGCAGTATTTT	CASRLGGSTDTQYF
-	-	TRBV10-2	TRBJ1-1	TGCGCCAGCAGCGGGAGGAGTCTCAACACTGAAGCTTTCTTT	CASSGRSLNTEAFF
-	-	TRBV9	TRBJ1-6	TGTGCCAGCAGCAGCGGGAGCTCCTATAATTCACCCCTCCACTTT	CASSSGSSYNSPLHF
few	-	TRBV7-2	TRBJ2-3	TGTGCCAGCAGCATACTACAGGGTGCGGGCACAGATACGCAGTATTTT	CASSILQGAGTDTQYF
-	-	TRBV6-5	TRBJ1-6	TGTGCCAGCAGTTATGGGCAGGGTAATAATTCACCCCTCCACTTT	CASSYGQGNNSPLHF
-	TRBD1	TRBV4-1	TRBJ2-7	TGCGCCAGCAGCTTAAGACAGGGAGAATCCTACGAGCAGTACTTC	CASSLRQGESYEQYF
-	-	TRBV5-6	TRBJ1-2	TGTGCCAGCAGCTTGAAGACAGTTGGTTACACCTTC	CASSLKTVGYTF
-	TRBD1	TRBV5-1	TRBJ2-5	TGCGCCAGCAGTACTACAGGGGGCGAGACCCAGTACTTC	CASSTTGGETQYF
-	-	TRBV19	TRBJ1-5	TGTGCCAGTAGTATGGGCTCGGCAGGGGTACGTCAGCCCCAGCATTTT	CASSMGSAGVRQPQHF
few	TRBD1	TRBV4-1	TRBJ1-4	TGCGCCAGCAGCCAACATGGGCAGGGGGAAACTAATGAAAAACTGTTTTTT	CASSQHGQGETNEKLFF
-	-	TRBV24-1	TRBJ1-1	TGTGCCACCAGTGATTTCAGGTCCAGGGACACTGAAGCTTTCTTT	CATSDFRSRDTEAFF
-	TRBD2	TRBV28	TRBJ2-3	TGTGCCAGCAGAGAACAGCGGGGGGGTGGAGATACGCAGTATTTT	CASREQRGGGDTQYF
-	TRBD2	TRBV18	TRBJ2-5	TGTGCCAGCTCACCTCCGGGACTAGCGGGGGAGTACCAAGAGACCCAGTACTTC	CASSPPGLAGEYQETQYF
-	TRBD2	TRBV7-2	TRBJ2-3	TGTGCCAGCAGCATATCCTCTCGAGCGGGACTCACAGATACGCAGTATTTT	CASSISSRAGLTDTQYF
once	-	TRBV9	TRBJ2-4	TGTGCCAGCAGCGCCGACGCGGGCATTCAGTACTTC	CASSADAGIQYF
-	-	TRBV13	TRBJ2-7	TGTGCCAGCAGCCCGGGACTTGGTGGCAAGCAGTACTTC	CASSPGLGGKQYF
-	-	TRBV19	TRBJ1-2	TGTGCCAGTAGTATTTACGACATGGGCGCTGGCTACACCTTC	CASSIYDMGAGYTF
-	-	TRBV5-4	TRBJ1-1	TGTGCCAGCAGGGGAGGGACTACTGAAGCTTTCTTT	CASRGGTTEAFF
-	-	TRBV23-1	TRBJ1-2	TGCGCCAGCAGTCATCAGGAATCCCGCCGCGACTATGGCTACACCTTC	CASSHQESRRDYGYTF
-	TRBD1	TRBV10-3	TRBJ1-6	TGTGCCATCAGGGGGACAGGAACAAATTCACCCCTCCACTTT	CAIRGTGTNSPLHF
once	TRBD1	TRBV19	TRBJ1-1	TGTGCCAGTAGCGTGACGTGGACAGGCAACACTGAAGCTTTCTTT	CASSVTWTGNTEAFF
few	-	TRBV2	TRBJ2-7	TGTGCCAGCAGTGAAGCGCACAGAGAGCAGTACTTC	CASSEAHREQYF
-	-	TRBV11-1	TRBJ1-1	TGTGCCAGCAGCTTGGCAGGGCCCGCTTTGTTGGATGAAGCTTTCTTT	CASSLAGPALLDEAFF